This T cell receptor beta chain was sequenced for a study of a mutant IDH1 vaccine in newly diagnosed glioma. CDR1 and CDR2 (germline): KGHSH, LQKENI. V trimming: 3 bases; J trimming: 4 bases; junction bases outside the gene matches: 10. The CDR3 covers 16 residues. Study conclusions and caveats: With respect to changes in top peripheral T cell clonotypes, pseudoprogression seemed unrelated.

The assay was immunoSEQ multiplex PCR, and TCRdb's table has in-frame clones only and misses some. The sample lists about 120,000 clones, just under 80% occurring once. For this clone: Its antigen is still unknown.

The time point here: week 11, during vaccination. Every single dose of the vaccine, 300 ug of mutant IDH1 20-mer peptide, came with topical imiquimod. The origin of this receptor is a man aged 40-50 years with glioma. V usage is TRBV18 and J usage is TRBJ1-2, with TRBD1 identical over 8 bases. The sequenced sample was PBMCs, obtained from a glioma patient whose treatment included an IDH1 peptide vaccine. CDR3 bases: TGTGCCAGCTCACCGGTGCCAGGGGGCGCGGGCTATGGCTACACCTTC. Amino acids: CASSPVPGGAGYGYTF.